The 25 T cell receptor beta chains listed next were all sequenced from one sample in a study of CD8+ T cells in alopecia areata. Once RNA had been extracted, it was reverse transcribed into cDNA to act as the sequencing template. Only in-frame clones appear in the TCRdb table, and some are missing; sequencing was by immunoSEQ multiplex PCR. The repertoire holds 180,000 or so clones, about 51% seen once, with 10% in the top ten. The treatment is: oral pan-JAK inhibitor, 5-10 mg twice daily. The source material was CD8+ T cells sorted from blood, sampled around week 53, from a patient treated with tofacitinib. The receptor set was obtained from a human donor with alopecia areata.

This clone was counted between two and nine times. This sample also contains other DNA sequences that code for the same CDR3. The chain uses TRBV27 and TRBJ2-7, with TRBD1 identical over 9 bases. The CDR3 has 15 amino acids. J gave up 3 bases and V 2 bases, and 5 bases lay outside the gene matches. Per germline, CDR1 MNHEY and CDR2 SMNVEV (reference sequence). CDR3 nucleotides: TGTGCCAGCAGTTTACCCGGGACAGGGCTCTACGAGCAGTACTTC. The encoded protein is CASSLPGTGLYEQYF.

The chain employs TRBV7-6 and TRBJ1-4; 7 bases agree with TRBD1. The CDR3 runs to 13 residues. With V trimmed by 4 bases and J by 8 bases, 4 bases remained unmatched. Per the germline V gene, CDR1 is SGHVS and CDR2 is FNYEAQ. CDR3 amino acids: CASSWAGGEKLFF. The CDR3 nucleotides read TGTGCCAGCAGCTGGGCAGGGGGAGAAAAACTGTTTTTT.

This clone has a handful of counts. The gene calls are TRBV5-1 and TRBJ1-2; maybe TRBD1 (6 bases). Germline V gene data show CDR1 as SGHRS and CDR2 as YFSETQ. With 4 bases removed from V and 2 bases from J, the gap between germline ends came to 12 bases. This CDR3 has 14 residues. CDR3 DNA sequence: TGCGCCAGCAGCACCTCGGACAGCAACTATGGCTACACCTTC. Translated: CASSTSDSNYGYTF. Supplemented by reference TRBV5-1 and TRBJ1-2, the full variable domain reads KAGVTQTPRYLIKTRGQQVTLSCSPISGHRSVSWYQQTPGQGLQFLFEYFSETQRNKGNFPGRFSGRQFSNSRSEMNVSTLELGDSALYLCASSTSDSNYGYTFGSGTRLTVV.

The rearrangement links TRBV4-1 to TRBJ2-7, with a tentative D call TRBD2 (5 bases). This CDR3 has 15 amino acids. The V gene lost 0 bases and the J gene lost 3 bases, with 12 bases spanning the gap. Germline-derived CDR1 and CDR2 are MGHRA and YSYEKL. The CDR3 region is CASSQDLSGNYEQYF. In nucleotides, the CDR3 is TGCGCCAGCAGCCAAGATCTGAGCGGAAACTACGAGCAGTACTTC.

This clone was found a few times. The chain is built from TRBV5-6 and TRBJ1-5, with 7 nucleotides matching TRBD1. This CDR3 comprises 16 residues. V trimming: 3 bases; J trimming: 5 bases; junction bases outside the gene matches: 11. Germline CDR1 is SGHDT and CDR2 is YYEEEE. DNA of the CDR3: TGTGCCAGCAGCTCCTGGAGACAGGGCTGGCATCAGCCCCAGCATTTT. Amino acids: CASSSWRQGWHQPQHF. The whole variable domain, filled in from reference TRBV5-6 and TRBJ1-5, reads DAGVTQSPTHLIKTRGQQVTLRCSPKSGHDTVSWYQQALGQGPQFIFQYYEEEERQRGNFPDRFSGHQFPNYSSELNVNALLLGDSALYLCASSSWRQGWHQPQHFGDGTRLSIL.

V usage is TRBV7-9 and J usage is TRBJ2-7, with D hard to call. The CDR3 has 11 amino acids. Deletions cut 0 bases from V and 6 bases from J, with 3 bases between. Germline V gene data show CDR1 as SEHNR and CDR2 as FQNEAQ (reference sequence). CDR3 loop: CASSLAGEQYF. The CDR3 DNA is TGTGCCAGCAGCTTAGCCGGCGAGCAGTACTTC. The whole variable domain, filled in from reference TRBV7-9 and TRBJ2-7, reads DTGVSQNPRHKITKRGQNVTFRCDPISEHNRLYWYRQTLGQGPEFLTYFQNEAQLEKSRLLSDRFSAERPKGSFSTLEIQRTEQGDSAMYLCASSLAGEQYFGPGTRLTVT.

In regard to this clone: The sample carries other DNA sequences with the same CDR3. The V and J genes are TRBV27 and TRBJ2-1; no clear D gene. CDR3 length: 15 residues. The ends were cut back, 2 bases at V and 0 bases at J, with 8 bases in the middle. Per germline, CDR1 MNHEY and CDR2 SMNVEV (reference sequence). The DNA of the CDR3 is TGTGCCAGCAGTTTAGGCGGCAGCTCCTACAATGAGCAGTTCTTC. It specifies CASSLGGSSYNEQFF.

V and J are TRBV13 and TRBJ2-7; TRBD1 aligns across 7 bases. The CDR3 is 13 amino acids. CDR1 PRHDT and CDR2 FYEKMQ come from the germline V gene (reference sequence). After removal of 5 bases from V and 3 bases from J, the junction contained 4 bases not matched to a gene. The CDR3 region is CASSTGADYEQYF. The CDR3 DNA reads TGTGCCAGCAGCACAGGGGCCGACTACGAGCAGTACTTC. The full variable domain, rest sourced from reference TRBV13 and TRBJ2-7, is AAGVIQSPRHLIKEKRETATLKCYPIPRHDTVYWYQQGPGQDPQFLISFYEKMQSDKGSIPDRFSAQQFSDYHSELNMSSLELGDSALYFCASSTGADYEQYFGPGTRLTVT.

The chain links TRBV6-5 to TRBJ2-7; no clear D. Germline V gene data show CDR1 as MNHEY and CDR2 as SVGAGI. The germline V and J ends were trimmed by 8 bases and 4 bases, with 15 bases remaining between them. This CDR3 spans 13 amino acids. Here the CDR3 DNA reads TGTGCCAGCCGAGAGAGTCCTCCTTACGAGCAGTACTTC. It is translated as CASRESPPYEQYF.

The chain uses TRBV4-1 and TRBJ1-6; 7 nucleotides align to TRBD1. The CDR3 covers 16 residues. The germline CDR1 and CDR2 sequences are MGHRA and YSYEKL. After removal of 0 bases from V and 6 bases from J, the junction contained 5 bases not matched to a gene. In DNA form, the CDR3 reads TGCGCCAGCAGCCAAGATGGGCAGGGGGTTAATTCACCCCTCCACTTT. It translates to CASSQDGQGVNSPLHF.

The chain combines TRBV2 with TRBJ2-1; D possibly corresponds to TRBD1 (5 bases). V lost 10 bases to trimming and J lost 0 bases, with 16 bases between them. Germline loops: CDR1 SNHLY, CDR2 FYNNEI. The CDR3 is made up of 15 amino acids. The CDR3 region is CAILGGASSYNEQFF. DNA of the CDR3: TGTGCCATCCTCGGTGGGGCGAGCTCCTACAATGAGCAGTTCTTC. Full variable domain (missing parts from reference TRBV2 and TRBJ2-1): EPEVTQTPSHQVTQMGQEVILRCVPISNHLYFYWYRQILGQKVEFLVSFYNNEISEKSEIFDDQFSVERPDGSNFTLKIRSTKLEDSAMYFCAILGGASSYNEQFFGPGTRLTVL.

The chain has TRBV6-6 and TRBJ1-5; D gene uncertain. Germline values: CDR1 MNHNY, CDR2 SVGAGI (reference sequence). The CDR3 extends over 14 amino acids. Trimming shortened V by 2 bases and J by 3 bases, and 8 bases separated the two germline ends. The CDR3 coding sequence is TGTGCCAGCAGTTACACAGAAGTCAATCAGCCCCAGCATTTT. It specifies CASSYTEVNQPQHF.

The CDR3 region has the DNA TGTGCTAGTGCCTTGGGACAGTATAATGAAAAACTGTTTTTT. Its protein is CASALGQYNEKLFF. This chain joins TRBV12-5 and TRBJ1-4; the match to TRBD1 covers 7 bases. V shed 7 bases and J 4 bases; nucleotides not matched to a gene: 6. From germline, CDR1 is LGHNT and CDR2 FRNRAP. The CDR3 contains 14 residues.

V is TRBV29-1 and J is TRBJ1-1; possible D gene TRBD1, 6 bases. Trimming removed 7 bases from V and 1 base from J, with 16 bases in between. The CDR3 spans 14 residues. CDR1 is SQVTM, CDR2 ANQGSEA, per germline. The CDR3 region is CSAYRDGGNTEAFF. CDR3 nucleotide sequence: TGCAGCGCCTACAGGGACGGGGGGAACACTGAAGCTTTCTTT.

This chain uses TRBV30 with TRBJ1-5; 8 bases fit TRBD1. Germline V gene sequence: CDR1 GTSNPN, CDR2 SVGIG (reference sequence). The CDR3 runs to 13 residues. V dropped 3 bases and J dropped 5; count of bases not matched to a gene: 3. The CDR3 loop is CAWRQGGDQPQHF. In DNA form, the CDR3 reads TGTGCCTGGAGACAGGGGGGCGATCAGCCCCAGCATTTT. Filled out from reference TRBV30 and TRBJ1-5, the complete variable domain reads SQTIHQWPATLVQPVGSPLSLECTVEGTSNPNLYWYRQAAGRGLQLLFYSVGIGQISSEVPQNLSASRPQDRQFILSSKKLLLSDSGFYLCAWRQGGDQPQHFGDGTRLSIL.

The rearrangement uses TRBV13 and TRBJ1-2; TRBD1 might be the D (6 bases). Trimming shortened V by 5 bases and J by 7 bases, and 14 bases separated the two germline ends. CDR1 and CDR2 from the germline V gene are PRHDT and FYEKMQ (reference sequence). The CDR3 totals 13 residues. CDR3 sequence: CASSPSGGLGYTF. DNA of the CDR3: TGTGCCAGCAGCCCTAGCGGGGGGCTTGGCTACACCTTC. The variable domain in full, with the rest retrieved from reference TRBV13 and TRBJ1-2, is AAGVIQSPRHLIKEKRETATLKCYPIPRHDTVYWYQQGPGQDPQFLISFYEKMQSDKGSIPDRFSAQQFSDYHSELNMSSLELGDSALYFCASSPSGGLGYTFGSGTRLTVV.

The J gene is TRBJ1-2, the V gene TRBV25-1; D is uncertain. Trimming left V 7 bases short and J 5 bases short, with 8 bases between. The CDR3 totals 11 residues. Germline V lookup: CDR1 MGHDK, CDR2 SYGVNS. CDR3 sequence: CASTGGYGYTF. For the CDR3, the DNA is TGTGCCAGCACGGGCGGGTATGGCTACACCTTC.

The chain is built from TRBV29-1 and TRBJ1-2, with D unclear. The V end was cut by 4 bases, the J end by 0 bases, with 6 bases between. Germline loops: CDR1 SQVTM, CDR2 ANQGSEA. The CDR3 spans 12 residues. CDR3 residues: CSVAGANYGYTF. CDR3 nucleotides: TGCAGCGTTGCAGGAGCTAACTATGGCTACACCTTC.

This sequence joins TRBV15 and TRBJ1-1, with no clear D. The CDR3 spans 14 residues. Germline V CDR1 and CDR2: LNHNV, YYDKDF (reference sequence). V shed 1 base and J shed 1 base, with 7 bases lying between them. CDR3 amino acids: CATSRVVGNTEAFF. The CDR3 region has the DNA TGTGCCACCAGCAGAGTTGTGGGGAACACTGAAGCTTTCTTT.

This chain links TRBV29-1 with TRBJ2-2; TRBD1 matches at 10 bases. Trimming at V came to 6 bases and at J to 3 bases, leaving 4 bases not matched to a gene. Germline loops: CDR1 SQVTM, CDR2 ANQGSEA. This CDR3 has 14 amino acids. The CDR3 bases are TGCAGCGTCGCGGACAGGGGGTACACCGGGGAGCTGTTTTTT. It is translated as CSVADRGYTGELFF.

This clone occurred a few times. The rearrangement joins TRBV29-1 to TRBJ2-5, with D maybe TRBD1 (5 bases). Trimming left V 7 bases short and J 3 bases short, with 12 bases between. CDR3 length: 12 amino acids. The germline V gene has CDR1 SQVTM and CDR2 ANQGSEA. The CDR3 region is CSGNLGEETQYF. The CDR3 DNA follows: TGCAGCGGGAATCTAGGGGAAGAGACCCAGTACTTC.

This clone turned up a few times. The rearrangement uses TRBV6-5 and TRBJ1-2, with unresolved D. Germline lookup yields CDR1 MNHEY and CDR2 SVGAGI. This CDR3 contains 13 residues. Trimming stripped 2 bases from V and 0 bases from J, with 4 bases between. The CDR3 loop reads CASSYEANYGYTF. The CDR3 region has the DNA TGTGCCAGCAGTTACGAAGCTAACTATGGCTACACCTTC.

In its sample, this clone was seen a few times. This rearrangement joins TRBV19 to TRBJ2-7; TRBD1 aligns across 9 bases. CDR3 length equals 14 residues. After removal of 5 bases from V and 2 bases from J, the junction contained 4 bases not matched to a gene. The germline V gene has CDR1 LNHDA and CDR2 SQIVND (reference sequence). Here the CDR3 reads CASSLNRGPYEQYF. The CDR3 DNA is TGTGCCAGTAGTCTCAACAGGGGGCCCTACGAGCAGTACTTC.

The J gene is TRBJ2-7, the V gene TRBV13; unclear D gene. Germline-derived CDR1 and CDR2 are PRHDT and FYEKMQ (reference sequence). The ends were cut back, 1 base at V and 2 bases at J, with 6 bases in the middle. The CDR3 contains 13 residues. The CDR3 loop is CASSLEVTYEQYF. CDR3 nucleotide sequence: TGTGCCAGCAGCTTAGAGGTAACCTACGAGCAGTACTTC.

This clone was observed a handful of times. The rearrangement uses TRBV30 and TRBJ1-6, with D possibly being TRBD1 (5 bases). CDR1 and CDR2 from the germline V gene are GTSNPN and SVGIG (reference sequence). V lost 5 bases, J lost 0 bases, and 8 bases lay in between. There are 14 residues in the CDR3. The CDR3 region is CAWATGSYNSPLHF. The CDR3 nucleotides are TGTGCCTGGGCTACAGGCTCCTATAATTCACCCCTCCACTTT.